This record looks at one T cell receptor beta chain sequence and its context. Antigen unknown. Germline loops: CDR1 DFQATT, CDR2 SNEGSKA (reference sequence). The CDR3 is 14 amino acids. Trimming pared 0 bases from V and 5 bases from J, leaving 8 bases between. The data were taken from a study of human T cells and chemical hapten exposure. Study-level points and caveats: Expanded TCRs formed significantly more large CDR3 similarity clusters than controls.

Time point noted: patch test 3, about 24 weeks after DPC sensitization. Regarding treatment: therapeutic diphenylcyclopropenone sensitization with weekly scalp DPC. The study extracted total RNA from unfractionated whole blood. Via MiXCR, TCRdb re-called the RACE reads, giving one row per CDR3 protein. In the table there are 50,000 to 70,000 distinct CDR3 sequences, around 12% of which are singletons. This sequence was found in a man under 40 with alopecia areata. Some clones in this sample may be carry-over from other donors' samples. The rearrangement uses TRBV20-1 and TRBJ1-6; D is uncertain. The specimen comprised whole blood, sampled in connection with sensitization to the hapten diphenylcyclopropenone (DPC). The CDR3 bases are TGCAGTGCTAGAGATCCCCTTAATAATTCACCCCTCCACTTT. It codes for CSARDPLNNSPLHF.